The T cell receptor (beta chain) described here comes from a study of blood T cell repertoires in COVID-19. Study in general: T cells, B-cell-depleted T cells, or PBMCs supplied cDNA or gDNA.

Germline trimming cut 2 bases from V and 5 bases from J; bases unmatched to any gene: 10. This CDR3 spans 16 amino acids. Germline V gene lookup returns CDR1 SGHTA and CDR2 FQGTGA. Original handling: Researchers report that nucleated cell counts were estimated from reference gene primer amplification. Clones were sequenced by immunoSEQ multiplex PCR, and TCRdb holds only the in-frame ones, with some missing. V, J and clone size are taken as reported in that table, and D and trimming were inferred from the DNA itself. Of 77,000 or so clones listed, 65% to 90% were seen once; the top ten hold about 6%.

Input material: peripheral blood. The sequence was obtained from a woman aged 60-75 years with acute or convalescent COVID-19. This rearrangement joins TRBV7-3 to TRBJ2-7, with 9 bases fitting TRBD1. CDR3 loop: CASSLGTGTGTDEQYF. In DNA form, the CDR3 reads TGTGCCAGCAGCTTAGGGACGGGGACAGGGACCGACGAGCAGTACTTC.